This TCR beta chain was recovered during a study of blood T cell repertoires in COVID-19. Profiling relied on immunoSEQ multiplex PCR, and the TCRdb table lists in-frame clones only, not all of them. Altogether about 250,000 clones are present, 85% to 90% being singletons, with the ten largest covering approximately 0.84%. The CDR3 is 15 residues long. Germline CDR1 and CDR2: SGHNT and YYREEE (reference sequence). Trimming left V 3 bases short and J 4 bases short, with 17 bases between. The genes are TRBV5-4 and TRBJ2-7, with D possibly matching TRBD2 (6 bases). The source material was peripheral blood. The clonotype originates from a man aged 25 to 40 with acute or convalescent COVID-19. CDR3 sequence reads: CASSSMPAGTYEQYF. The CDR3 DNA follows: TGTGCCAGCAGCTCCATGCCGGCCGGGACTTACGAGCAGTACTTC. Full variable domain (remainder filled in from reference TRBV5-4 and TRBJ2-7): ETGVTQSPTHLIKTRGQQVTLRCSSQSGHNTVSWYQQALGQGPQFIFQYYREEENGRGNFPPRFSGLQFPNYSSELNVNALELDDSALYLCASSSMPAGTYEQYFGPGTRLTVT.